Listed below are T cell receptor beta chains from one sample, sequenced in a study of PD-L1 blockade in urothelial cancer. Profiling relied on immunoSEQ multiplex PCR, and the TCRdb table lists in-frame clones only, not all of them. The sample holds 70,000 to 75,000 clones, less than 90% seen once. The source material was PBMCs, sampled around atezolizumab (anti-PD-L1) treatment. Every receptor here comes from a man in his sixties or seventies with urothelial cancer. The CDR3 runs from the conserved cysteine through the conserved F or W. D genes are given only for firm matches. Clone size is given for some rows only: seen once, a few or many times, or a class if the clone is expanded.

>TRBJ2-7|few|TRBV5-4|.
TGTGCCAGCAGCTTTAGTCTTTTTACAGGATCCTACGAGCAGTACTTC
CASSFSLFTGSYEQYF
>TRBJ2-1|.|TRBV7-3|TRBD2
TGTGCCAGCAGCTTGGCCCGGGGACTAGCGGGTATAAATGAGCAGTTCTTC
CASSLARGLAGINEQFF
>TRBJ2-1|.|TRBV29-1|TRBD1
TGCAGCGTTGAGAAGGGACAGCGCACTTACAATGAGCAGTTCTTC
CSVEKGQRTYNEQFF
>TRBJ2-3|.|TRBV28|TRBD2
TGTGCCAGCAGTCCGGCGGGAGGGGGTACAGATACGCAGTATTTT
CASSPAGGGTDTQYF
>TRBJ1-1|.|TRBV6-1|TRBD1
TGTGCCAGCAGCGAAACAGGGGTAGAAACTTTCTTT
CASSETGVETFF
>TRBJ2-7|.|TRBV28|TRBD2
TGTGCCAGCAGTTATAGCGGGAGGGCATCATACTTC
CASSYSGRASYF
>TRBJ1-2|.|TRBV2|.
TGTGCCAGTACTCGGGGGGCAGGGGGCTACACCTTC
CASTRGAGGYTF
>TRBJ2-4|.|TRBV30|.
TGTGCCTGGGGAGATCGGGGACTCTTCCTAGCCAAAAACATTCAGTACTTC
CAWGDRGLFLAKNIQYF
>TRBJ2-2|.|TRBV9|TRBD2
TGTGCCAGCAGCGAGGTCGGACTAGCGGGGAACACCGGGGAGCTGTTTTTT
CASSEVGLAGNTGELFF
>TRBJ2-7|.|TRBV27|TRBD1
TGTGCCAGCAGAGACAGGGTCGCTTACTACGAGCAGTACTTC
CASRDRVAYYEQYF
>TRBJ1-5|.|TRBV11-2|.
TGTGCCAGCAGCTTACGGGGGAGGGGGCCCCAGCATTTT
CASSLRGRGPQHF
>TRBJ2-2|.|TRBV5-1|.
TGCGCCAGCAGCTTGGCCGGGGGCACCGGGGAGCTGTTTTTT
CASSLAGGTGELFF
>TRBJ2-4|.|TRBV6-5|.
TGTGCCAGCAGCACCGGGACACCGGGAAACATTCAGTACTTC
CASSTGTPGNIQYF
>TRBJ2-7|many|TRBV23-1|TRBD2
TGCGCCAGCAGTCAGGGACTAGGGAGGGACGAGCAGTACTTC
CASSQGLGRDEQYF
>TRBJ2-1|.|TRBV7-6|.
TGTGCCAGCAGCTTAGTAGCTGGAAGCAACAATGAGCAGTTCTTC
CASSLVAGSNNEQFF
>TRBJ1-1|.|TRBV7-9|.
TGTGCCAGCTCGGACAGCTTGAACACTGAAGCTTTCTTT
CASSDSLNTEAFF
>TRBJ2-7|.|TRBV6-1|TRBD2
TGTGCCAGCAGCGGACTAGCGGGAGGAGGCGAGCAGTACTTC
CASSGLAGGGEQYF
>TRBJ2-2|.|TRBV2|TRBD1
TGTGCCAGCAGCGCCGGGACAGGGTCCGGGGAGCTGTTTTTT
CASSAGTGSGELFF
>TRBJ2-1|.|TRBV19|TRBD2
TGTGCCAGTAGTATCGGCGGACTAGCGGGAGGCAATGAGCAGTTCTTC
CASSIGGLAGGNEQFF
>TRBJ2-5|.|TRBV28|TRBD2
TGTGCCAGCAGTTTAGCGGGAGAGATCGGGGAGACCCAGTACTTC
CASSLAGEIGETQYF
>TRBJ1-2|few|TRBV28|.
TGTGCCAGCAGTTCACGGACGGGAGCCTTTAACTATGGCTACACCTTC
CASSSRTGAFNYGYTF
>TRBJ2-2|few|TRBV6-1|.
TGTGCCAGCAGTGAAGGGACTCCGAATACCGGGGAGCTGTTTTTT
CASSEGTPNTGELFF
>TRBJ2-7|once|TRBV6-5|TRBD1
TGTGCCAGCAGGGCGGACAGGGGGATTCGATACGAGCAGTACTTC
CASRADRGIRYEQYF
>TRBJ2-1|.|TRBV7-3|.
TGTGCCAGCAGCTTAGGCGGACAGCCTGAGCAGTTCTTC
CASSLGGQPEQFF
>TRBJ1-1|.|TRBV6-5|TRBD1
TGTGCCAGCAGCCATATGTTATCAGGGGGCACTGAAGCTTTCTTT
CASSHMLSGGTEAFF
>TRBJ2-5|.|TRBV21-1|.
TGTGCCAGCCATACTCTAGCGGGGCCCCCTGACCAGTACTTC
CASHTLAGPPDQYF
>TRBJ2-5|.|TRBV6-1|TRBD1
TGTGCCAGCAGTGAAAACAGGGGATCCCCAGAGACCCAGTACTTC
CASSENRGSPETQYF
>TRBJ2-7|.|TRBV14|TRBD2
TGTGCCAGCAGCCAAGAAGGGGTCGTTTACAACCAGCGGGGGCAGTACTTC
CASSQEGVVYNQRGQYF
>TRBJ2-5|.|TRBV19|TRBD2
TGTGCCAGTAGTATGGAAGCGGGAGTGAAAGAAACCCAGTACTTC
CASSMEAGVKETQYF
>TRBJ1-1|.|TRBV7-6|.
TGTGCCAGCAGCTTACTCGGGGTGAACACTGAAGCTTTCTTT
CASSLLGVNTEAFF
>TRBJ2-7|once|TRBV6-5|TRBD1
TGTGCCAGCAGTTACGACGGACAGGGGTCCTACGAGCAGTACTTC
CASSYDGQGSYEQYF
>TRBJ2-7|once|TRBV6-1|TRBD1
TGTGCCAGCAGTGATAGGGGGACAGGGCTGTTGGAGCAGTACTTC
CASSDRGTGLLEQYF
>TRBJ2-7|.|TRBV10-3|TRBD2
TGTGCCATCAGTGACGGGAGGTCGCGCGAGCAGTACTTC
CAISDGRSREQYF
>TRBJ2-7|.|TRBV28|.
TGTGCCAGCAGTCTCCAAGGTAGCCTCTCCTACGAGCAGTACTTC
CASSLQGSLSYEQYF
>TRBJ2-1|.|TRBV23-1|.
TGCGCCAGCAGTCAACTTAGCGGAGGTCTCTCCTACAATGAGCAGTTCTTC
CASSQLSGGLSYNEQFF
>TRBJ2-1|.|TRBV6-5|TRBD2
TGTGCCAGCAGTTACCTAATAGCGGGTAAGAGGAATGAGCAGTTCTTC
CASSYLIAGKRNEQFF
>TRBJ2-7|.|TRBV19|TRBD2
TGTGCCAGTAGTATAGATCACACTAGCGGGAGGGGCGAGCAGTACTTC
CASSIDHTSGRGEQYF
>TRBJ2-7|.|TRBV28|TRBD2
TGTGCCAGCAGTTTACGGGACTACTCCTACGAGCAGTACTTC
CASSLRDYSYEQYF
>TRBJ2-1|.|TRBV7-3|TRBD2
TGTGCCAGCAGCTGGACTAGCGGACCCTACAATGAGCAGTTCTTC
CASSWTSGPYNEQFF
>TRBJ2-7|.|TRBV4-2|TRBD2
TGTGCCAGCAGCCAAGGACTAGCGGACTCCTACGAGCAGTACTTC
CASSQGLADSYEQYF
>TRBJ2-7|.|TRBV9|TRBD1
TGTGCCAGCAGCGTAGGAGGGACAGGGGGCTACGAGCAGTACTTC
CASSVGGTGGYEQYF
>TRBJ1-5|.|TRBV5-1|.
TGCGCCAGCAGCTTAGCGGGGCAGAATCAGCCCCAGCATTTT
CASSLAGQNQPQHF
>TRBJ1-1|.|TRBV5-1|TRBD1
TGCGCCAGCAGCTCTGACGGACAGGACACTGAAGCTTTCTTT
CASSSDGQDTEAFF
>TRBJ2-1|.|TRBV27|.
TGTGCCAGCAACAAACGGGAAGGTTACAATGAGCAGTTCTTC
CASNKREGYNEQFF
>TRBJ1-3|.|TRBV30|.
TGTGCCGGGACTCAGGGCTCTGGAAACACCATATATTTT
CAGTQGSGNTIYF
>TRBJ1-2|.|TRBV7-9|TRBD1
TGTGCCAGCAGCTTAGGGGACAGGGAATATGGCTACACCTTC
CASSLGDREYGYTF
>TRBJ2-5|.|TRBV6-1|.
TGTGCCAGCAGTGAAGGCTACAGAGAGACCCAGTACTTC
CASSEGYRETQYF
>TRBJ1-2|once|TRBV29-1|.
TGCAGCGTTGGGGAGTCCGGTTTACGTGGCTACACCTTC
CSVGESGLRGYTF